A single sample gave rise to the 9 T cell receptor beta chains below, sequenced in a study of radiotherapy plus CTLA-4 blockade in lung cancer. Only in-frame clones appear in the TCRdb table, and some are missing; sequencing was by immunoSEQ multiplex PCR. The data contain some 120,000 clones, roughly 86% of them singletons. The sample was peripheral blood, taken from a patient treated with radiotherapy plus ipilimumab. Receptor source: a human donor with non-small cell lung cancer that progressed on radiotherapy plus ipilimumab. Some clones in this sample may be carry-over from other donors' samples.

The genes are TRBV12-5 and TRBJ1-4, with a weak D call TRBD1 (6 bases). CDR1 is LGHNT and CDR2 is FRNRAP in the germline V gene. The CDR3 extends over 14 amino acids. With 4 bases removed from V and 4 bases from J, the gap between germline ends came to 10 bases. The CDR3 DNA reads TGTGCTAGTGGTTCTGGACAGCTTAATGAAAAACTGTTTTTT. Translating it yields CASGSGQLNEKLFF.

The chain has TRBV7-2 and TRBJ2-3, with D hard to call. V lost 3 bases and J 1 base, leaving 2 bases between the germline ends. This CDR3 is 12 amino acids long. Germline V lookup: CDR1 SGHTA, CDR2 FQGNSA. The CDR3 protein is CASSFGTDTQYF. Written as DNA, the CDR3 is TGTGCCAGCAGCTTCGGCACAGATACGCAGTATTTT. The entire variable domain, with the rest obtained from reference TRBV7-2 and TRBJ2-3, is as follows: GAGVSQSPSNKVTEKGKDVELRCDPISGHTALYWYRQSLGQGLEFLIYFQGNSAPDKSGLPSDRFSAERTGGSVSTLTIQRTQQEDSAVYLCASSFGTDTQYFGPGTRLTVL.

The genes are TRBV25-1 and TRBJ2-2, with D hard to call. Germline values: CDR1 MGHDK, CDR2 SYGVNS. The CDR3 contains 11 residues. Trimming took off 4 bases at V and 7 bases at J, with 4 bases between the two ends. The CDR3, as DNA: TGTGCCAGCAGTGGGGACGGGGAGCTGTTTTTT. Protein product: CASSGDGELFF.

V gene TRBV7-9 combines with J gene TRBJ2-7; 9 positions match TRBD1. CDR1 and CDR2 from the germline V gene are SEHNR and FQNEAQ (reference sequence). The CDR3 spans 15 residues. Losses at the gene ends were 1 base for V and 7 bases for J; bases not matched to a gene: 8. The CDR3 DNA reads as TGTGCCAGCAGCTTAGTGGGACAGGGAGGATGGGAGCAGTACTTC. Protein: CASSLVGQGGWEQYF.

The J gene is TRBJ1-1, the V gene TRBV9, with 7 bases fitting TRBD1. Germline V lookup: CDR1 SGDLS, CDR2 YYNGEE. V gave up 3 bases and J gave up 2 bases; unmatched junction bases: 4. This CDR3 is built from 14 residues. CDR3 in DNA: TGTGCCAGCAGCGCCCGGGACAGTAACACTGAAGCTTTCTTT. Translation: CASSARDSNTEAFF.

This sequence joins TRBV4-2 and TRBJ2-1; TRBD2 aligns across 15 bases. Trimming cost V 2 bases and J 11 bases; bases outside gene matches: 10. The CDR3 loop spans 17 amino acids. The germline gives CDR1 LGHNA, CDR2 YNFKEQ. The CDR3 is CASSQRSGTSGGPKQFF. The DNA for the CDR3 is TGTGCCAGCAGCCAACGTTCCGGGACTAGCGGGGGGCCGAAGCAGTTCTTC.

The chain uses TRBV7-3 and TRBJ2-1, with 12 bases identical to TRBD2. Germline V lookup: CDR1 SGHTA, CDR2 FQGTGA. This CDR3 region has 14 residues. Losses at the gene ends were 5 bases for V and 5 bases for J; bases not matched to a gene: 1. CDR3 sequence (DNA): TGTGCCAGCAGCAGACTAGCGGGGGACAATGAGCAGTTCTTC. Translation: CASSRLAGDNEQFF.

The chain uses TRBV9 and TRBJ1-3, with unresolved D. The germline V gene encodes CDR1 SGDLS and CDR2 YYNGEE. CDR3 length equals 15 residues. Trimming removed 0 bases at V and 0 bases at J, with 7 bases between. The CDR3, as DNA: TGTGCCAGCAGCGTAGACTTGAGCTCTGGAAACACCATATATTTT. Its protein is CASSVDLSSGNTIYF.

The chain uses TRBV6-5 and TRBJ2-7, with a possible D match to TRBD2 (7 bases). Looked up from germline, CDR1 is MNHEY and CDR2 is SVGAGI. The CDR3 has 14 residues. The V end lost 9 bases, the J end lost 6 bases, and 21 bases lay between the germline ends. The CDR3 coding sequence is TGTGCCAGTCTCACGGGTGGGGGGGGCAGCGAGCAGTACTTC. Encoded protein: CASLTGGGGSEQYF.